The entry that follows covers one T cell receptor beta chain sequence. Its antigen is unidentified. Assay: immunoSEQ multiplex PCR; the TCRdb copy retains only in-frame clones and omits some. Of 45,000 to 50,000 clones in the sample, 60% to 85% were seen once. This sample stems from a study of vaccination effects on CD4 cells after COVID-19. Overall study context: Two doses of BNT162b2 or mRNA-1273 vaccine were administered to participants.

Broader study findings: Clones from infection and from vaccination both contracted markedly late after vaccination.

Following a roughly ten-day culture, CD4+ T cells were purified. Replacing half the medium with IL-2 medium was done on days 3 and 7. This CDR3 has 13 amino acids. The V segment lost 8 bases and the J segment 5 bases; nucleotides outside the gene matches: 4. Germline V lookup: CDR1 MNHEY, CDR2 SVGAGI. The TCR comes from a human donor who had a prior SARS-CoV-2 infection. The chain uses TRBV6-5 and TRBJ1-5, with TRBD1 matching over 9 bases. The sequencing used CD4+ T cells from PBMCs cultured without peptide, collected before COVID-19 vaccination. Here the CDR3 DNA reads TGTGCCAGCGGCCGGGACAGGGATCAGCCCCAGCATTTT. It encodes CASGRDRDQPQHF.